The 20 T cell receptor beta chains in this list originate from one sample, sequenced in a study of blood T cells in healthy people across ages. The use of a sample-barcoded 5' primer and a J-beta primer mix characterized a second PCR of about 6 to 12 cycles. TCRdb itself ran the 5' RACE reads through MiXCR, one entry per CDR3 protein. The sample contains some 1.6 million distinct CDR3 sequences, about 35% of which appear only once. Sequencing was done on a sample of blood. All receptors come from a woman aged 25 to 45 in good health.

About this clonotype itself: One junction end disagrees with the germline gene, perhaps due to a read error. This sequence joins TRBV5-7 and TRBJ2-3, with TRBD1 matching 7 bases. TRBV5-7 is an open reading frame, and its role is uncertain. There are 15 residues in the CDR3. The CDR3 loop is CVSSLQGVNGVTQYF. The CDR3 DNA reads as TGTGTCAGCAGCTTGCAGGGGGTGAATGGCGTTACGCAGTATTTT.

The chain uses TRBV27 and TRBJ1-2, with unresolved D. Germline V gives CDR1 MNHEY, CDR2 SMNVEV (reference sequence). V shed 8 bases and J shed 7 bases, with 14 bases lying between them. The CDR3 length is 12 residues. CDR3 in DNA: TGTGCCAGCGGGGTTGGGCTGGTTGGCTACACCTTC. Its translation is CASGVGLVGYTF.

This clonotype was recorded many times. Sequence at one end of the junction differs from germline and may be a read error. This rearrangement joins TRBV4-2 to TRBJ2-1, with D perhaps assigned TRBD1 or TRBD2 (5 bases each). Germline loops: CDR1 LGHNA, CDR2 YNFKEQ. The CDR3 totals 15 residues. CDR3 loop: CASSQDEGTYNEQFF. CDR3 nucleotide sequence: TGTGCCAGCAGCCAAGACGAAGGGACCTATAATGAGCAGTTCTTC.

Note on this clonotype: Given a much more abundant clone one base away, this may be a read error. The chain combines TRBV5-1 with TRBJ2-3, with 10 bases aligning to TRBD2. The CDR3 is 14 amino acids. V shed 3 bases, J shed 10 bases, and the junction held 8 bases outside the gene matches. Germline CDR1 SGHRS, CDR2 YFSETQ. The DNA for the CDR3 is TGCGCCAGCAGCTGGAGCGGGGGGGGTGATGCGCAGTATTTT. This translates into CASSWSGGGDAQYF. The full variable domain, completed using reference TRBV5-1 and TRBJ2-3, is KAGVTQTPRYLIKTRGQQVTLSCSPISGHRSVSWYQQTPGQGLQFLFEYFSETQRNKGNFPGRFSGRQFSNSRSEMNVSTLELGDSALYLCASSWSGGGDAQYFGPGTRLTVL.

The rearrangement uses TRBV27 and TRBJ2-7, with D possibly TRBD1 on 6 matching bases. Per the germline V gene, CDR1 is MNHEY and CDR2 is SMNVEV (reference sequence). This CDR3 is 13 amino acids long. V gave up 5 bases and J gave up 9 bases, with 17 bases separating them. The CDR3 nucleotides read TGTGCCAGCAGTCTGGACAGCTACGAGCGGCAGTACTTC. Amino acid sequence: CASSLDSYERQYF.

The CDR3 region has the DNA TGTGCCAGCAGCGTAGGAGCGGGAGTTGTAGAGACCCAGTACTTC. Translated, it gives CASSVGAGVVETQYF. The chain uses TRBV9 and TRBJ2-5, with 8 bases matching TRBD2. The CDR3 spans 15 residues. Looked up from germline, CDR1 is SGDLS and CDR2 is YYNGEE. V was clipped by 0 bases and J by 4 bases; unmatched bases: 5.

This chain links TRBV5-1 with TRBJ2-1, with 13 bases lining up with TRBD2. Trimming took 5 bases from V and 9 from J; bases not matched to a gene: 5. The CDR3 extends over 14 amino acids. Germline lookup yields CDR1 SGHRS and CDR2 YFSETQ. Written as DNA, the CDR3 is TGCGCCAGCAGTGGGACTAGCGGGAACATTGAGCAGTTCTTC. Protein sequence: CASSGTSGNIEQFF.

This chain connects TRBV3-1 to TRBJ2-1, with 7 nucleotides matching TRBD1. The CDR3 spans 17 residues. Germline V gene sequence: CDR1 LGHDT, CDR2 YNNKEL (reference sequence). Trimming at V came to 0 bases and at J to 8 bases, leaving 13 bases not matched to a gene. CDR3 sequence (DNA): TGTGCCAGCAGCCAAGAATCGGGAAGCGAGGGGGCCCATGAGCAGTTCTTC. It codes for CASSQESGSEGAHEQFF.

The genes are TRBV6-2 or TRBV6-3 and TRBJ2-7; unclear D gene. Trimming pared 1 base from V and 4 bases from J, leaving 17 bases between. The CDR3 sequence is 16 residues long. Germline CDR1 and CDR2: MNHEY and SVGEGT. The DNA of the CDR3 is TGTGCCAGCAGTTACTGGAGTGGGCCCCCCAAATACGAGCAGTACTTC. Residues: CASSYWSGPPKYEQYF.

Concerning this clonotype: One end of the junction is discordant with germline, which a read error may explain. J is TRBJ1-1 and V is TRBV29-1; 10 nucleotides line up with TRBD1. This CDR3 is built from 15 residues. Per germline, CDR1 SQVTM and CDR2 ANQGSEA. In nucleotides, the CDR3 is TGCAGCGCTGAGGGGGACAGGGGTCTGAACACTGGAGCTTTCTTT. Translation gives CSAEGDRGLNTGAFF.

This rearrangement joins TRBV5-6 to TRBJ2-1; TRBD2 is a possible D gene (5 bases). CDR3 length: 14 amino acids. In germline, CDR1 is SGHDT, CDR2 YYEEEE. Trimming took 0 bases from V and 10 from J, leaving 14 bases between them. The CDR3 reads CASSLAKEPGEQFF. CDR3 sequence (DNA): TGTGCCAGCAGCTTGGCCAAGGAGCCGGGGGAGCAGTTCTTC.

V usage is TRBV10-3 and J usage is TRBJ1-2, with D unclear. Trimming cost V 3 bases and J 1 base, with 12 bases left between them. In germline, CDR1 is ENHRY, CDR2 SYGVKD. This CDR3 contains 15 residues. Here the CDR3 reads CAISDLVLVNYGYTF. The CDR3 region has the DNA TGTGCCATCAGTGATCTGGTCCTCGTTAACTATGGCTACACCTTC.

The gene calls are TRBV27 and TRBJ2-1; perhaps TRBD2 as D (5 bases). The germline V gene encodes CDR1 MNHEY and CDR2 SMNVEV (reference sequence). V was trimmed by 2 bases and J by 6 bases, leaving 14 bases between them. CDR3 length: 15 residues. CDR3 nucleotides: TGTGCCAGCAGTTTAAGTGTGTTAGCGCTCAATGAGCAGTTCTTC. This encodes CASSLSVLALNEQFF.

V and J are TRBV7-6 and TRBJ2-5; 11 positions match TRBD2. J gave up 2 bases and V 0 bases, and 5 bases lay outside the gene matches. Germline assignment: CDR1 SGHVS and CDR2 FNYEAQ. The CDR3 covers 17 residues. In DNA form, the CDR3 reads TGTGCCAGCAGCTTAGCGGGCACTAGCGGGGGACAAGAGACCCAGTACTTC. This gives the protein CASSLAGTSGGQETQYF.

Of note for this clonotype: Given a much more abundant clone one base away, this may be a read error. The CDR3 sequence: CSVEAGRRNEQYF. In DNA, the CDR3 is TGCAGCGTTGAGGCAGGGCGGAGGAACGAGCAGTACTTC. V usage is TRBV29-1 and J usage is TRBJ2-7; the D call may be TRBD1 or TRBD2 (5 bases each). The V end lost 3 bases, the J end lost 5 bases, and 14 bases lay between the germline ends. The CDR3 runs to 13 residues. CDR1 is SQVTM, CDR2 ANQGSEA, per germline.

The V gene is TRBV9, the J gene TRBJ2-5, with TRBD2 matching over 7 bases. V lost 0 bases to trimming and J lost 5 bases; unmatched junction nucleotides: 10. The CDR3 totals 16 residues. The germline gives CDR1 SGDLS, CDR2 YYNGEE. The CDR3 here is CASSVGGGRPGETQYF. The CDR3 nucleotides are TGTGCCAGCAGCGTAGGGGGGGGGAGGCCAGGGGAGACCCAGTACTTC.

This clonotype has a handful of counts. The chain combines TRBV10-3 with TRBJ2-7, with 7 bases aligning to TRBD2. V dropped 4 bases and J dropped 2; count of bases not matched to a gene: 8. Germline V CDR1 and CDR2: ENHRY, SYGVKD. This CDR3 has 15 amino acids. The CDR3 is CAISAGGQKAYEQYF. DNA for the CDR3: TGTGCCATCAGTGCGGGAGGCCAGAAAGCCTACGAGCAGTACTTC.

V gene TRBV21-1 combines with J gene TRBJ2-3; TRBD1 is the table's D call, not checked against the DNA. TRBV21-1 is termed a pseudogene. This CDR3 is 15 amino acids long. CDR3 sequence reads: CASSTAGGPADTQYF. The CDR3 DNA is TGTGCCAGCAGTACAGCGGGGGGGCCAGCAGATACGCAGTATTTT.

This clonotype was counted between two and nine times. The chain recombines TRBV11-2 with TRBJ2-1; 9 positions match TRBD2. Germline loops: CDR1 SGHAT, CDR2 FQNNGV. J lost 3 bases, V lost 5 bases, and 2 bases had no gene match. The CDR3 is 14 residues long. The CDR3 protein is CASSIAGVYNEQFF. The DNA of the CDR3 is TGTGCCAGCAGCATAGCGGGAGTCTACAATGAGCAGTTCTTC.

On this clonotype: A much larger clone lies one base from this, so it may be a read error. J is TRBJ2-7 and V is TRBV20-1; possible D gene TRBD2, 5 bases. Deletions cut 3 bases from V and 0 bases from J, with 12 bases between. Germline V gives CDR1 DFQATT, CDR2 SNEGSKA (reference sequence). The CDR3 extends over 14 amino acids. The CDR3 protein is CSASGVPISYEQYF. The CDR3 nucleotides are TGCAGTGCTAGCGGGGTACCTATCTCCTACGAGCAGTACTTC.